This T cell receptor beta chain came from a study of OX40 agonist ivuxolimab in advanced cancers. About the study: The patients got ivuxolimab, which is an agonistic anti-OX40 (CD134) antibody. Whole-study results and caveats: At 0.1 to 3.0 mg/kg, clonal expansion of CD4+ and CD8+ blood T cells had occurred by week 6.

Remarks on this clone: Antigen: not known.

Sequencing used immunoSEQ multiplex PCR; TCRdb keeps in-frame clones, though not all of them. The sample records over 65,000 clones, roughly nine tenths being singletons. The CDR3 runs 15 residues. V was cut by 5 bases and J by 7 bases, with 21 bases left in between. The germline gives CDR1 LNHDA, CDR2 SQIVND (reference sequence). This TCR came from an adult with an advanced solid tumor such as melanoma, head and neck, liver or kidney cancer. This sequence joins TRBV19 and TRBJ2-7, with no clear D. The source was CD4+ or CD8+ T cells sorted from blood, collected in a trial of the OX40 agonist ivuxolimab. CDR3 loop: CASSPDLDPLGEQYF. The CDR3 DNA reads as TGTGCCAGTAGTCCTGACTTAGATCCCTTGGGGGAGCAGTACTTC.